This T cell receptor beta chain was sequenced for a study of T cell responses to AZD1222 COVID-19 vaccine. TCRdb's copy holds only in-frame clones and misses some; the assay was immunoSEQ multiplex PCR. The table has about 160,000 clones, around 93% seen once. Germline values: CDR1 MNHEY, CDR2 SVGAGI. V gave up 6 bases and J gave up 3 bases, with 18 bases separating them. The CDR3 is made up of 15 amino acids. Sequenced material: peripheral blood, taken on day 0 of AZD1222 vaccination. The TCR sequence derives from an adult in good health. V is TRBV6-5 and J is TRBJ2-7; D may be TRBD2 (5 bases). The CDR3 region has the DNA TGTGCCAGCAGAAGACCGGGATCTGGCCTCTACGAGCAGTACTTC. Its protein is CASRRPGSGLYEQYF.